This passage covers 21 T cell receptor beta chains from one sample sequenced in a study of cytotoxic CD8 clonotypes in ibrutinib-treated CLL. The method was immunoSEQ multiplex PCR; TCRdb's version includes in-frame clones alone and lacks a portion of them. The top ten hold 13% of the sample, which has about 44,000 clones, over 60% seen once. The sample in question was PBMCs, obtained after 12 months of ibrutinib treatment. The receptors come from a human donor with chronic lymphocytic leukemia.

This clone is medium-sized in the sample. The chain joins TRBV7-3 to TRBJ2-3, with D possibly being TRBD1 (6 bases). The germline V and J ends were trimmed by 0 bases and 1 base, with 8 bases remaining between them. Germline assignment: CDR1 SGHTA and CDR2 FQGTGA. This CDR3 contains 15 residues. CDR3 region: CASSLTRTGTDTQYF. The CDR3 DNA follows: TGTGCCAGCAGCTTAACCCGGACAGGCACAGATACGCAGTATTTT.

The chain recombines TRBV6-5 with TRBJ2-7; 9 bases line up with TRBD1. The V gene end was trimmed by 10 bases and the J gene end by 2 bases; junction bases not matched to a gene: 9. Looked up from germline, CDR1 is MNHEY and CDR2 is SVGAGI. This CDR3 contains 14 residues. CDR3 amino acids: CATQSGQGPYEQYF. Here the CDR3 DNA reads TGTGCCACACAATCGGGACAGGGCCCCTACGAGCAGTACTTC.

The chain carries TRBV18 and TRBJ2-1; 8 bases line up with TRBD1. The CDR3 has 13 amino acids. V was clipped by 6 bases and J by 10 bases; unmatched bases: 8. The germline V gene encodes CDR1 KGHSH and CDR2 LQKENI. Here the CDR3 DNA reads TGTGCCAGCTCTCGGACAGGGCGGGTGGAGCAGTTCTTC. Protein: CASSRTGRVEQFF.

The genes are TRBV11-2 and TRBJ2-7, with D hard to call. Trimming stripped 2 bases from V and 0 bases from J, with 8 bases between. The CDR3 totals 14 residues. Germline values: CDR1 SGHAT, CDR2 FQNNGV. The CDR3 DNA reads as TGTGCCAGCAGCTTATTGCCCAGCTCCTACGAGCAGTACTTC. It translates to CASSLLPSSYEQYF.

This chain links TRBV7-2 with TRBJ1-4; D might be TRBD1 (6 bases). V lost 5 bases and J lost 8, with 15 bases in between. The CDR3 has 14 residues. Germline V gene data show CDR1 as SGHTA and CDR2 as FQGNSA. This CDR3 is CASSGYRDGEKLFF. Here the CDR3 DNA reads TGTGCCAGCAGCGGTTACAGGGACGGGGAAAAACTGTTTTTT.

The rearrangement uses TRBV28 and TRBJ1-2; the D gene is possibly TRBD1 (6 bases). The germline gives CDR1 MDHEN, CDR2 SYDVKM. The CDR3 extends over 16 amino acids. V lost 2 bases, J lost 1 base, and 14 bases lay in between. In DNA, the CDR3 is TGTGCCAGCAGTTTAGGGTCAGGGACATATAACTATGGCTACACCTTC. It is translated as CASSLGSGTYNYGYTF.

This rearrangement joins TRBV28 to TRBJ2-3; D remains ambiguous. CDR1 MDHEN and CDR2 SYDVKM come from the germline V gene. The CDR3 spans 12 residues. Trimming removed 2 bases from V and 6 bases from J, with 6 bases in between. CDR3 in DNA: TGTGCCAGCAGTTTAATTCCCGATACGCAGTATTTT. As protein: CASSLIPDTQYF.

Turning to this clone: This same CDR3 is encoded by further DNA sequences in the sample. The J gene is TRBJ2-1, the V gene TRBV20-1, with D unclear. Germline V lookup: CDR1 DFQATT, CDR2 SNEGSKA (reference sequence). The V and J ends lost 0 bases and 5 bases respectively, with 2 bases between them. CDR3 length: 11 residues. The CDR3 nucleotides read TGCAGTGCTAGAGAAGACAATGAGCAGTTCTTC. Its protein is CSAREDNEQFF.

The chain carries TRBV6-1 and TRBJ1-2; no clear D. V lost 1 base to trimming and J lost 4 bases, with 13 bases between them. This CDR3 spans 15 amino acids. The V gene's germline CDR1 is MNHNS and CDR2 SASEGT. CDR3 protein: CASSEGSAVIYGYTF. CDR3 coding DNA: TGTGCCAGCAGTGAAGGATCGGCAGTAATCTATGGCTACACCTTC.

This rearrangement joins TRBV9 to TRBJ2-7; 9 bases align to TRBD1. The germline gives CDR1 SGDLS, CDR2 YYNGEE. V lost 0 bases to trimming and J lost 6 bases; unmatched junction nucleotides: 10. The CDR3 runs to 16 residues. CDR3 in amino acids: CASSVVPGQGESEQYF. The CDR3 bases are TGTGCCAGCAGCGTAGTTCCGGGACAGGGTGAAAGCGAGCAGTACTTC.

This clone was counted between two and nine times. The J gene is TRBJ2-6, the V gene TRBV11-2; 10 bases match TRBD2. The trim removed 3 bases at V and 0 bases at J, leaving 5 bases unmatched. The CDR3 sequence is 18 residues long. CDR1 SGHAT and CDR2 FQNNGV come from the germline V gene. The DNA for the CDR3 is TGTGCCAGCAGCTTGCTAGCGGGAGTTACCTCTGGGGCCAACGTCCTGACTTTC. Residues: CASSLLAGVTSGANVLTF.

This clone occurred a few times. CDR3 sequence (DNA): TGTGCCAGCAACAGAGTCGGGGGATCCGAGCAGTACTTC. Translated: CASNRVGGSEQYF. The chain joins TRBV25-1 to TRBJ2-7; TRBD2 is a possible D gene (6 bases). Trimming pared 7 bases from V and 6 bases from J, leaving 16 bases between. CDR1 and CDR2 from the germline V gene are MGHDK and SYGVNS. The CDR3 covers 13 residues.

The chain links TRBV7-9 to TRBJ2-7, with D possibly being TRBD2 (5 bases). V was shortened by 6 bases and J by 6 bases, with 21 bases between the two germline ends. The germline CDR1 and CDR2 sequences are SEHNR and FQNEAQ (reference sequence). The CDR3 is 15 residues long. CDR3 nucleotides: TGTGCCAGCAGTTTTAATGGACTCCCTGGGAGCGAGCAGTACTTC. This sequence encodes CASSFNGLPGSEQYF.

This clone showed up just a few times. The chain links TRBV19 to TRBJ2-5; no reliable D call. V lost 6 bases and J 5 bases, leaving 13 bases between the germline ends. The germline CDR1 and CDR2 sequences are LNHDA and SQIVND (reference sequence). This CDR3 contains 13 residues. CDR3 nucleotide sequence: TGTGCCAGTAGAGAGATGGGGTTGGAGACCCAGTACTTC. Translating gives CASREMGLETQYF.

As concerns this clone: This specimen includes other DNA sequences encoding the same CDR3. CDR3 region: CAWSVGGSSYEQYF. In nucleotides, the CDR3 is TGTGCCTGGAGTGTTGGGGGTAGCTCCTACGAGCAGTACTTC. V gene TRBV30 combines with J gene TRBJ2-7, with D perhaps matching TRBD1 or TRBD2 (5 bases each). This CDR3 contains 14 residues. The V gene lost 0 bases and the J gene lost 0 bases, with 9 bases spanning the gap. Germline V gene data show CDR1 as GTSNPN and CDR2 as SVGIG (reference sequence).

This chain uses TRBV30 with TRBJ1-1, with D tentatively TRBD1 (5 bases). The CDR3 extends over 12 amino acids. Trimming took off 1 base at V and 8 bases at J, with 11 bases between the two ends. Germline loops: CDR1 GTSNPN, CDR2 SVGIG (reference sequence). The CDR3 coding sequence is TGTGCCTGGAGTGATCAATGGGGGGAAGCTTTCTTT. Residues: CAWSDQWGEAFF. The entire variable domain, with the rest obtained from reference TRBV30 and TRBJ1-1, is as follows: SQTIHQWPATLVQPVGSPLSLECTVEGTSNPNLYWYRQAAGRGLQLLFYSVGIGQISSEVPQNLSASRPQDRQFILSSKKLLLSDSGFYLCAWSDQWGEAFFGQGTRLTVV.

The J gene is TRBJ2-5, the V gene TRBV5-1; TRBD2 is a possible D gene (6 bases). In germline, CDR1 is SGHRS, CDR2 YFSETQ. The CDR3 is made up of 15 amino acids. Trimming took 0 bases from V and 4 from J, leaving 13 bases between them. The CDR3 region has the DNA TGCGCCAGCAGCTTGGCCGGGGGTTTTGGAGAGACCCAGTACTTC. It translates to CASSLAGGFGETQYF.

This rearrangement joins TRBV18 to TRBJ1-5, with TRBD1 matching 11 bases. Germline assignment: CDR1 KGHSH and CDR2 LQKENI. The V gene end was trimmed by 3 bases and the J gene end by 9 bases; junction bases not matched to a gene: 4. This CDR3 has 14 residues. The CDR3 nucleotides read TGTGCCAGCTCACCCGGACAGGGGGCCGGGCCCCAGCATTTT. Amino acid sequence: CASSPGQGAGPQHF.

V and J are TRBV5-5 and TRBJ1-1; possible D gene TRBD1, 6 bases. From germline, CDR1 is SGHKS and CDR2 YYEKEE (reference sequence). V lost 3 bases, J lost 4 bases, and 19 bases lay in between. The CDR3 length is 16 residues. The CDR3 DNA reads as TGTGCCAGCAGCTGGAGGTGGGGGGGCCGGGGCACTGAAGCTTTCTTT. Protein product: CASSWRWGGRGTEAFF.

This sequence joins TRBV5-4 and TRBJ1-1; D gene ambiguous. The V end was cut by 0 bases, the J end by 0 bases, with 6 bases between. The CDR3 loop spans 14 amino acids. The germline V gene has CDR1 SGHNT and CDR2 YYREEE (reference sequence). The CDR3 loop reads CASSLGELNTEAFF. The CDR3 bases are TGTGCCAGCAGCTTGGGGGAGTTGAACACTGAAGCTTTCTTT.

This clone has a single count. This chain connects TRBV7-9 to TRBJ2-2, with 10 nucleotides matching TRBD2. There are 15 residues in the CDR3. V lost 1 base, J lost 6 bases, and 2 bases stayed unmatched. CDR1 and CDR2 (germline): SEHNR, FQNEAQ (reference sequence). The CDR3 loop is CASSLVGTSAGELFF. The CDR3 DNA reads as TGTGCCAGCAGCTTAGTGGGGACTAGCGCCGGGGAGCTGTTTTTT.